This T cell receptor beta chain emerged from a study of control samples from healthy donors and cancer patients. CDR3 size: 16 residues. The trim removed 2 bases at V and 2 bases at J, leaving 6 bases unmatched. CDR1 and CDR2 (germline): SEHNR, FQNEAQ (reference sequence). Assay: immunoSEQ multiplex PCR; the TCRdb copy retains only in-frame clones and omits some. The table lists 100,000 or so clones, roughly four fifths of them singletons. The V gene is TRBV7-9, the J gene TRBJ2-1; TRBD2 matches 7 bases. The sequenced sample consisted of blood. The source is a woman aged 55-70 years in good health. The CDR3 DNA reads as TGTGCCAGCAGCTTATCCCCCGGACTAGCCTACAATGAGCAGTTCTTC. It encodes CASSLSPGLAYNEQFF.